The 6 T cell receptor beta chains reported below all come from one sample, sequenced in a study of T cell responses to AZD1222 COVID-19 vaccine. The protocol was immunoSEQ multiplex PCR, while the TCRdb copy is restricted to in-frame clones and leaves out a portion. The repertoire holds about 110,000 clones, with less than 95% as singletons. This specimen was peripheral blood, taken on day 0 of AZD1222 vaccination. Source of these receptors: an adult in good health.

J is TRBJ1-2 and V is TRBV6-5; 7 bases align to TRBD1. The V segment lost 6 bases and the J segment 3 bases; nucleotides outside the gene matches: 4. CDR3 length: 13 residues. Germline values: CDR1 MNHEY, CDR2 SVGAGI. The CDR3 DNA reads TGTGCCAGCAGCACCGGGACAGACTATGGCTACACCTTC. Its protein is CASSTGTDYGYTF.

This CDR3 is CASGDYYNEQFF. DNA for the CDR3: TGTGCCAGCGGGGACTACTACAATGAGCAGTTCTTC. The chain has TRBV6-5 and TRBJ2-1; TRBD2 matches 7 bases. From germline, CDR1 is MNHEY and CDR2 SVGAGI. V was clipped by 8 bases and J by 3 bases; unmatched bases: 1. The CDR3 spans 12 residues.

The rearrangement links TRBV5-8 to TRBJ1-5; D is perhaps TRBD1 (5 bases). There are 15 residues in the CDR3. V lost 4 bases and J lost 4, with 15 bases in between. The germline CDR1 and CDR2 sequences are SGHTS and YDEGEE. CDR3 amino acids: CASSQGRPANQPQHF. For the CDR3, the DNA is TGTGCCAGCAGCCAGGGACGGCCAGCGAATCAGCCCCAGCATTTT.

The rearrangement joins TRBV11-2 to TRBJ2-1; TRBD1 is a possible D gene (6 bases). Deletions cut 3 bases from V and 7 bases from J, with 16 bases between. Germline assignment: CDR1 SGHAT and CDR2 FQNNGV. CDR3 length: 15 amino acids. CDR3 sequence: CASSFTTGLRNEQFF. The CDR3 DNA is TGTGCCAGCAGCTTCACAACAGGGTTACGAAATGAGCAGTTCTTC. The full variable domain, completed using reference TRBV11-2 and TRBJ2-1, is EAGVAQSPRYKIIEKRQSVAFWCNPISGHATLYWYQQILGQGPKLLIQFQNNGVVDDSQLPKDRFSAERLKGVDSTLKIQPAKLEDSAVYLCASSFTTGLRNEQFFGPGTRLTVL.

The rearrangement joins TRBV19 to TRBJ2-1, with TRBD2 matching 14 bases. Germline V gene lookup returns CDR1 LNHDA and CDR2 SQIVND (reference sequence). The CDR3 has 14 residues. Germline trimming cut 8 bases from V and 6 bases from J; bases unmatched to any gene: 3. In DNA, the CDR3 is TGTGCCAGTGAGACTAGCGGGGGGGTCAATGAGCAGTTCTTC. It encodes CASETSGGVNEQFF.

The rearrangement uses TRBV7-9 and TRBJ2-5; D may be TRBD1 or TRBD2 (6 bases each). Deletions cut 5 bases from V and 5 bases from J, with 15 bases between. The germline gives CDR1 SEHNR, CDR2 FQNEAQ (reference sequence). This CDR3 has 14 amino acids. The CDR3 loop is CASSPMGGRETQYF. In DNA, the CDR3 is TGTGCCAGCAGCCCCATGGGGGGCAGGGAGACCCAGTACTTC.